This T cell receptor beta chain was profiled in a study of shared clonotypes between healthy human individuals. Whole-study context: CD4 naive cells filled three plates per donor, CD4 memory three, CD8 naive two and CD8 memory one. The study, taken as a whole, reports: Some clonotypes were shared by all four sorted-subset donors, while others were not shared. The non-shared ones had lower generation probabilities than the shared ones.

This clone occurred many times. Its antigen is as yet unknown. For sorted subsets, 200 ng DNA per replicate equaled roughly 30,000 T cell genomes. Clones were read by immunoSEQ multiplex PCR, and TCRdb kept only the in-frame ones, dropping some. The sample consists of fewer than 400,000 clones, roughly 70% of them appearing once. CDR3 length equals 19 residues. Germline V gene lookup returns CDR1 LNHNV and CDR2 YYDKDF (reference sequence). Trimming took off 0 bases at V and 4 bases at J, with 22 bases between the two ends. The sequencing input was memory CD4+ T cells sorted from blood. The subset: CD45RA-negative fraction. This chain connects TRBV15 to TRBJ2-1; no clear D gene. The origin of this receptor is a man aged 25 to 45 in good health. In DNA form, the CDR3 reads TGTGCCACCAGCAGAGATCCCGGCATAAACCTTCTCGCGTACAATGAGCAGTTCTTC. This codes for CATSRDPGINLLAYNEQFF.